This TCR beta chain was captured by sequencing in a study of cytomegalovirus exposure and HLA in healthy donors. Across the whole study: Earlier sequencing of some 170 million T cells yielded 100 million to 120 million unique TCR beta sequences. Study outcomes and limitations: Previously analyzed data showed that most TCR beta V segments were productive at a frequency of about 90% or about 30%. Immune exposure data for these donors was limited to CMV serostatus.

The V end lost 1 base, the J end lost 8 bases, and 11 bases lay between the germline ends. The CDR3 covers 13 residues. The germline CDR1 and CDR2 sequences are PRHDT and FYEKMQ (reference sequence). 60 Vbeta and 13 Jbeta primers were used in PCR. The repertoire was sequenced with immunoSEQ multiplex PCR; TCRdb's copy has only in-frame clones and lacks some. The sample holds about 200,000 clones, roughly 12% seen once. To note about this clone: The antigen is unknown.

Sequencing used PBMCs. This TCR was recovered from a man aged 50 to 60 in good health and CMV-seropositive. J is TRBJ1-2 and V is TRBV13; D perhaps matches TRBD1 (5 bases). This chain's CDR3 is CASSLDPRGGYTF. The CDR3 bases are TGTGCCAGCAGCTTAGACCCCCGGGGGGGCTACACCTTC. The whole variable domain, remainder taken from reference TRBV13 and TRBJ1-2, is AAGVIQSPRHLIKEKRETATLKCYPIPRHDTVYWYQQGPGQDPQFLISFYEKMQSDKGSIPDRFSAQQFSDYHSELNMSSLELGDSALYFCASSLDPRGGYTFGSGTRLTVV.